One and the same sample provided the 11 T cell receptor beta chains below, sequenced in a study of PD-L1 blockade in urothelial cancer. Time point of the sample: pretreatment peripheral blood. TCRdb keeps only in-frame clones here, not all; method: immunoSEQ multiplex PCR. The sample holds about 49,000 clones, about four fifths seen once. Specimen: PBMCs, collected around atezolizumab (anti-PD-L1) treatment. Receptors were obtained from a man between 65 and 85 years old with urothelial cancer.

CDR3 amino acids: CASTWDRESQPQHF. The DNA for the CDR3 is TGTGCCAGCACCTGGGACAGGGAGAGTCAGCCCCAGCATTTT. V is TRBV2 and J is TRBJ1-5; 9 bases are a match to TRBD1. CDR1 and CDR2 from the germline V gene are SNHLY and FYNNEI. The junction had 7 bases not matched to a gene; V was cut back by 7 bases and J by 6 bases. This CDR3 spans 14 amino acids. The full variable domain, with the rest looked up from reference TRBV2 and TRBJ1-5, is EPEVTQTPSHQVTQMGQEVILRCVPISNHLYFYWYRQILGQKVEFLVSFYNNEISEKSEIFDDQFSVERPDGSNFTLKIRSTKLEDSAMYFCASTWDRESQPQHFGDGTRLSIL.

The CDR3 nucleotides are TGTGCCAGCAGCTTGGAGGGTAGCGGAGTAACCTACGAGCAGTACTTC. Translating gives CASSLEGSGVTYEQYF. J is TRBJ2-7 and V is TRBV5-6; possible D gene TRBD2, 6 bases. Trimming stripped 0 bases from V and 2 bases from J, with 15 bases between. The CDR3 is 16 residues long. Germline V gene sequence: CDR1 SGHDT, CDR2 YYEEEE.

The chain employs TRBV7-3 and TRBJ2-1; tentatively, D is TRBD2 (6 bases). The CDR3 extends over 14 amino acids. The V end was cut by 2 bases, the J end by 2 bases, with 7 bases between. Germline V CDR1 and CDR2: SGHTA, FQGTGA. The DNA for the CDR3 is TGTGCCAGCAGCTTAGCGGGAACCTACAATGAGCAGTTCTTC. Amino acid sequence: CASSLAGTYNEQFF.

This clone was counted only a few times. The V call is TRBV5-6, the J call TRBJ2-3; 9 bases line up with TRBD1. The trim removed 4 bases at V and 4 bases at J, leaving 7 bases unmatched. Germline CDR1 SGHDT, CDR2 YYEEEE. This CDR3 is built from 15 residues. In DNA, the CDR3 is TGTGCCAGCAGCATCCGGGACAGGGTCTCAGATACGCAGTATTTT. This sequence encodes CASSIRDRVSDTQYF.

This clone was detected a few times. The identical CDR3 is also encoded by other nucleotide sequences in the sample. J is TRBJ1-1 and V is TRBV28; 8 bases are shared with TRBD1. Trimming cost V 4 bases and J 0 bases; bases outside gene matches: 7. The CDR3 sequence is 16 residues long. CDR1 MDHEN and CDR2 SYDVKM come from the germline V gene. The CDR3 DNA reads as TGTGCCAGCAGTTCCTACAGGGGGGGGGTGAACACTGAAGCTTTCTTT. Translated, it gives CASSSYRGGVNTEAFF.

The chain has TRBV28 and TRBJ1-5; D gene uncertain. Germline CDR1 is MDHEN and CDR2 is SYDVKM. Trimming left V 6 bases short and J 2 bases short, with 14 bases between. This CDR3 is built from 15 residues. The CDR3 bases are TGTGCCAGCAGAACAACCGACGGGGGCAATCAGCCCCAGCATTTT. Its translation is CASRTTDGGNQPQHF.

The rearrangement joins TRBV6-9 to TRBJ2-6; 9 bases agree with TRBD1. Germline V CDR1 and CDR2: MNHGY, SVAAGI. After removal of 6 bases from V and 4 bases from J, the junction contained 19 bases not matched to a gene. The CDR3 loop spans 20 amino acids. This CDR3 is CASSTRGDRDRAPGANVLTF. DNA for the CDR3: TGTGCCAGCAGCACGCGAGGGGACCGGGACAGGGCTCCCGGGGCCAACGTCCTGACTTTC.

The rearrangement uses TRBV7-9 and TRBJ1-4; D gene unclear. V lost 8 bases and J 8 bases, leaving 6 bases between the germline ends. The CDR3 contains 10 residues. The V gene's germline CDR1 is SEHNR and CDR2 FQNEAQ (reference sequence). In DNA, the CDR3 is TGTGCCAGCGGAGGCGAAAAACTGTTTTTT. Encoded protein: CASGGEKLFF.

This clone was picked up a small number of times. The chain uses TRBV30 and TRBJ2-7; D not certain. CDR1 is GTSNPN, CDR2 SVGIG, per germline (reference sequence). V was trimmed by 3 bases and J by 0 bases, leaving 9 bases between them. The CDR3 runs to 13 residues. The CDR3 protein is CAWSTLNSYEQYF. As DNA, the CDR3 is TGTGCCTGGAGCACCCTAAACTCCTACGAGCAGTACTTC.

This clone was seen a single time. V gene TRBV2 combines with J gene TRBJ2-3; 8 nucleotides line up with TRBD1. This CDR3 contains 13 residues. Germline V lookup: CDR1 SNHLY, CDR2 FYNNEI. Trimming took 4 bases from V and 4 from J; bases not matched to a gene: 1. The CDR3 is CASSVDRADTQYF. Here the CDR3 DNA reads TGTGCCAGCAGTGTGGACAGGGCAGATACGCAGTATTTT.

This chain joins TRBV4-1 and TRBJ2-3, with D unresolved. The CDR3 is made up of 15 amino acids. Germline CDR1 reads MGHRA; CDR2 reads YSYEKL. Trimming removed 4 bases at V and 2 bases at J, with 13 bases between. The chain's CDR3 is CASSPPAGLTDTQYF. DNA for the CDR3: TGCGCCAGCAGCCCCCCAGCAGGCCTCACAGATACGCAGTATTTT.